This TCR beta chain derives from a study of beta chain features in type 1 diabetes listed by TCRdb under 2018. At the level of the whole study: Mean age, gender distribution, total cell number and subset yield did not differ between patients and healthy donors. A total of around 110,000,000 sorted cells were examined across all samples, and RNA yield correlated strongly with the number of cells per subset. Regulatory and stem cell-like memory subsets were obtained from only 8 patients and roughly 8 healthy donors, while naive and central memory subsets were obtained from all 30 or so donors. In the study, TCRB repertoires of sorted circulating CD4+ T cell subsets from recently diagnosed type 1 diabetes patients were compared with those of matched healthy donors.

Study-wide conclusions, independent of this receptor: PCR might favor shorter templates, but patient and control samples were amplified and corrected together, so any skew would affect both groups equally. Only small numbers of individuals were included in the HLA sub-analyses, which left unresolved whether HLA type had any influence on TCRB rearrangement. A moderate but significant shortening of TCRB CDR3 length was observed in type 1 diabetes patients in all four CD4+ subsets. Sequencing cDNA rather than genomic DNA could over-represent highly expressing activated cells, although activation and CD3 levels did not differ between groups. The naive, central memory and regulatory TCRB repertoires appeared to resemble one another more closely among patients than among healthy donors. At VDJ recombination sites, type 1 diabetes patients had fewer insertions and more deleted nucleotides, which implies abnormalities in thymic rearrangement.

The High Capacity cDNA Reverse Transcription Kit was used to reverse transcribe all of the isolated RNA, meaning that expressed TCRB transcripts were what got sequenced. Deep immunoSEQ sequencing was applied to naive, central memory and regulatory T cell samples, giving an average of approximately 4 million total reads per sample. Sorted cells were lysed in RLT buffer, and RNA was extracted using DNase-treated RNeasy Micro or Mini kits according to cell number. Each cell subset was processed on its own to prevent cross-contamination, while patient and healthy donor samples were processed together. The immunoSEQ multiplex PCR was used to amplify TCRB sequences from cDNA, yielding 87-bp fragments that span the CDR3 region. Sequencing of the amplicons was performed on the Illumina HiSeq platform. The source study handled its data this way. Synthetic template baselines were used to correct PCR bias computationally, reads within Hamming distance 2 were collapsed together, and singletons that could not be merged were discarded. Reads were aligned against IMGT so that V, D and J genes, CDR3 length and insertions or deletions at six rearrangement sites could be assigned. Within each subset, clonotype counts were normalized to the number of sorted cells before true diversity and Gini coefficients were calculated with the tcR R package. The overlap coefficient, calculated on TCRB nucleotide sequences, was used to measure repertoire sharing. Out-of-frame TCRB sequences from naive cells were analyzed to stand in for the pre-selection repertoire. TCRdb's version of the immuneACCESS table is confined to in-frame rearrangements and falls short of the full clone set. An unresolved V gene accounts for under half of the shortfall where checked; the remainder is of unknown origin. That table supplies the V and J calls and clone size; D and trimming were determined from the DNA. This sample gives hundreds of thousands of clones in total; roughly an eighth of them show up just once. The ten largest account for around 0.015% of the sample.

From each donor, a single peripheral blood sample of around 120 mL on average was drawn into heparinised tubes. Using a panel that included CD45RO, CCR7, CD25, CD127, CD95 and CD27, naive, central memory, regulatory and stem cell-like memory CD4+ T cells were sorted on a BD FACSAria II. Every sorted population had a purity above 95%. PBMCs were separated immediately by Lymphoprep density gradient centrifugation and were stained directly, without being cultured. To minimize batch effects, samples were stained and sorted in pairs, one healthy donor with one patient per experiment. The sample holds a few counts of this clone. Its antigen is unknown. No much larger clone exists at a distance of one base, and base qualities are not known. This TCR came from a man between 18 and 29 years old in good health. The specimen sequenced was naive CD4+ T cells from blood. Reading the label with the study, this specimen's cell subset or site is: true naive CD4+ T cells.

CDR3 region: CSVVNSGRMGDTQYF. The sequenced DNA is TGCAGCGTTGTCAATAGCGGGAGGATGGGGGATACGCAGTATTTT. Recombination joined TRBV29-1 with TRBJ2-3; TRBD2 fits 10 bases in the junction. CDR1 and CDR2 are read off the germline V gene as SQVTM and ANQGSEA. Clipping removes 4 bases from V and 6 bases from J, with 10 as the unmatched junction base count. There are 15 amino acids in the CDR3, from cysteine to phenylalanine inclusive. The kept DNA is CDR3 alone, 45 bases in frame from the first base.